The 8 T cell receptor beta chains listed next were all sequenced from one sample in a study. TCRdb re-called the RT-PCR reads through MiXCR, storing one row per CDR3 protein. The repertoire has about 700,000 distinct CDR3 sequences, 13% to 15% of them found once; the top ten carry roughly 3.6%. The sample consisted of memory CD4+ T cells from blood. Source of these receptors: a female donor in good health, serving as a healthy control.

The chain uses TRBV5-4 and TRBJ1-3, with D perhaps TRBD1 (5 bases). The CDR3 is made up of 14 amino acids. Trimming took off 5 bases at V and 4 bases at J, with 13 bases between the two ends. From germline, CDR1 is SGHNT and CDR2 YYREEE (reference sequence). The CDR3 loop is CASSPGDLGNTIYF. The CDR3 bases are TGTGCCAGCAGTCCGGGGGACCTGGGAAACACCATATATTTT.

The rearrangement uses TRBV7-2 and TRBJ2-7; D uncertain. CDR3 length equals 14 residues. Germline CDR1 is SGHTA and CDR2 is FQGNSA. Trimming removed 3 bases at V and 7 bases at J, with 16 bases between. The CDR3 DNA is TGTGCCAGCAGCTTTGGACGCCCGACGGGTGAGCAGTACTTC. It specifies CASSFGRPTGEQYF.

This clonotype occurred a few times. The chain has TRBV6-2 or TRBV6-3 and TRBJ2-7, with D uncertain. Germline CDR1 MNHEY, CDR2 SVGEGT. Deletions cut 3 bases from V and 1 base from J, with 10 bases between. The CDR3 is made up of 14 amino acids. Here the CDR3 reads CASSYPSLSYEQYF. The CDR3 DNA reads TGTGCCAGCAGTTATCCCAGTCTTTCCTACGAGCAGTACTTC.

This clonotype was observed a few times. The chain joins TRBV27 to TRBJ1-5; D is uncertain. The CDR3 has 15 residues. Looked up from germline, CDR1 is MNHEY and CDR2 is SMNVEV (reference sequence). With 2 bases removed from V and 0 bases from J, the gap between germline ends came to 8 bases. CDR3 in DNA: TGTGCCAGCAGTTTACAACAGAATAGCAATCAGCCCCAGCATTTT. This sequence encodes CASSLQQNSNQPQHF.

A few counts support this clonotype. V usage is TRBV5-4 and J usage is TRBJ1-4, with TRBD1 identical over 7 bases. CDR1 and CDR2 from the germline V gene are SGHNT and YYREEE (reference sequence). The CDR3 has 17 residues. Trimming took 1 base from V and 10 from J; bases not matched to a gene: 16. CDR3: CASSLTGAPGRRVKLFF. CDR3 in DNA: TGTGCCAGCAGCTTGACAGGGGCGCCAGGCCGAAGGGTAAAACTGTTTTTT. The whole variable domain, remainder taken from reference TRBV5-4 and TRBJ1-4, is ETGVTQSPTHLIKTRGQQVTLRCSSQSGHNTVSWYQQALGQGPQFIFQYYREEENGRGNFPPRFSGLQFPNYSSELNVNALELDDSALYLCASSLTGAPGRRVKLFFGSGTQLSVL.

The CDR3 DNA reads as TGTGCCAGCAGTTACCTTAATGAGCCCCAGCATTTT. This codes for CASSYLNEPQHF. This chain links TRBV6-6 with TRBJ1-5; D remains ambiguous. This CDR3 spans 12 amino acids. V shed 2 bases and J shed 8 bases, with 7 bases lying between them. CDR1 and CDR2 (germline): MNHNY, SVGAGI (reference sequence).

This clonotype was seen only a few times. The chain has TRBV6-2 or TRBV6-3 and TRBJ2-2; TRBD1 matches at 10 bases. V gave up 6 bases and J gave up 0 bases; unmatched junction bases: 13. In germline, CDR1 is MNHEY, CDR2 SVGEGT. CDR3 length: 19 residues. CDR3 loop: CASSSGQTGGLANTGELFF. In DNA form, the CDR3 reads TGTGCCAGCAGCTCCGGGCAGACAGGGGGCCTCGCGAACACCGGGGAGCTGTTTTTT.

This chain uses TRBV6-1 with TRBJ1-4, with a tentative D call TRBD1 (6 bases). The germline CDR1 and CDR2 sequences are MNHNS and SASEGT. The CDR3 has 14 residues. V gave up 5 bases and J gave up 5 bases, with 12 bases separating them. The CDR3 spells CASSTKDRNEKLFF. In nucleotides, the CDR3 is TGTGCCAGCAGTACCAAAGACAGGAATGAAAAACTGTTTTTT.